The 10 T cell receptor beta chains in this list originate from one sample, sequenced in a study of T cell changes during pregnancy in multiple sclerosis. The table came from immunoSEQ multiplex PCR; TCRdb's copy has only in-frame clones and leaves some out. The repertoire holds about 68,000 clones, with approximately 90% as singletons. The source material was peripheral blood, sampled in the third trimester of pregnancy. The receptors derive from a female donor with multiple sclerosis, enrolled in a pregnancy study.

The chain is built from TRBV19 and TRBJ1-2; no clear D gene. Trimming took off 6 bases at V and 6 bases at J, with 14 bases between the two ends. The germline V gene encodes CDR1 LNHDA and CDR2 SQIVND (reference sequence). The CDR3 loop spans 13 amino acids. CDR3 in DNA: TGTGCCAGTAGGTCCTTCATGGCGGATGGCTACACCTTC. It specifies CASRSFMADGYTF.

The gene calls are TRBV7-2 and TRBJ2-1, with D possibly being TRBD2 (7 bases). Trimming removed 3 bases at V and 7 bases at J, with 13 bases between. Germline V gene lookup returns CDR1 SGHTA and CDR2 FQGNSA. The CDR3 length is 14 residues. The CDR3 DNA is TGTGCCAGCAGCTTGGGAGGGGGGGGGAATGAGCAGTTCTTC. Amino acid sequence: CASSLGGGGNEQFF. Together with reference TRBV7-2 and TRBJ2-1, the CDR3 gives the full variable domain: GAGVSQSPSNKVTEKGKDVELRCDPISGHTALYWYRQSLGQGLEFLIYFQGNSAPDKSGLPSDRFSAERTGGSVSTLTIQRTQQEDSAVYLCASSLGGGGNEQFFGPGTRLTVL.

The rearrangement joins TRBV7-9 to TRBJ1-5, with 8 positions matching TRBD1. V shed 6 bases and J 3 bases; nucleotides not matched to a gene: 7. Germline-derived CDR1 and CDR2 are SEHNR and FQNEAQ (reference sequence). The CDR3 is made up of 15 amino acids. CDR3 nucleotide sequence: TGTGCCAGCAGGGGACAGGACCCACTCAATCAGCCCCAGCATTTT. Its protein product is CASRGQDPLNQPQHF.

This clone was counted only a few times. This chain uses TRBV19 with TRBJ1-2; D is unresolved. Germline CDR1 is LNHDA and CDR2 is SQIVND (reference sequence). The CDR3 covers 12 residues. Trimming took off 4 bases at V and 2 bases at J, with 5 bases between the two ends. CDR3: CASSSQNYGYTF. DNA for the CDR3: TGTGCCAGTAGTAGTCAGAACTATGGCTACACCTTC.

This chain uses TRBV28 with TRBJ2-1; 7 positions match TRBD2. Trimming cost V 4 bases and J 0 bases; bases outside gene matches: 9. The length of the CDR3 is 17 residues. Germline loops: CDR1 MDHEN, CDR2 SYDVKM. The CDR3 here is CASSSLADYYSYNEQFF. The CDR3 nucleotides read TGTGCCAGCAGTTCCCTAGCGGACTACTACTCCTACAATGAGCAGTTCTTC.

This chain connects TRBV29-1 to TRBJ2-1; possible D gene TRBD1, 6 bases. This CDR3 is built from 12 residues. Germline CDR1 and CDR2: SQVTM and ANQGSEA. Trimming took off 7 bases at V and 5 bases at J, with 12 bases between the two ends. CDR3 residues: CSGRGQHNEQFF. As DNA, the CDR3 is TGCAGCGGACGAGGACAGCACAATGAGCAGTTCTTC.

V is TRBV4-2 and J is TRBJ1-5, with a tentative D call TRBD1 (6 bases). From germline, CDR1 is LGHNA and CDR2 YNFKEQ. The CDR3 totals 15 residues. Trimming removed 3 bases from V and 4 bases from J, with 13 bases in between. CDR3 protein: CASSQFTGPNQPQHF. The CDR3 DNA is TGTGCCAGCAGCCAGTTTACAGGGCCTAATCAGCCCCAGCATTTT.

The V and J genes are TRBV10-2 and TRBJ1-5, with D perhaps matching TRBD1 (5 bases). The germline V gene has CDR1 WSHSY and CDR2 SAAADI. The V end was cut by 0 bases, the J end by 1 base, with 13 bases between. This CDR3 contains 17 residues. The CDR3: CASSESGVAGSNQPQHF. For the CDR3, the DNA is TGCGCCAGCAGTGAGTCAGGGGTGGCGGGGAGCAATCAGCCCCAGCATTTT.

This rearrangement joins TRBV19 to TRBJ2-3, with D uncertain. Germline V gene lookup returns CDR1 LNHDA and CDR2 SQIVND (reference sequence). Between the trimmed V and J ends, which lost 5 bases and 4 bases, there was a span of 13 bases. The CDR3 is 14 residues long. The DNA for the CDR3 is TGTGCCAGTAGTCCCCGGAGTACGGCAGATACGCAGTATTTT. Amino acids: CASSPRSTADTQYF.

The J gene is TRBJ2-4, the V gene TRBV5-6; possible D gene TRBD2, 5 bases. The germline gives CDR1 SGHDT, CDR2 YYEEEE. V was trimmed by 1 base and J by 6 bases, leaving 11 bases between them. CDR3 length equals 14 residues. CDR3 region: CASSLYGGVNIQYF. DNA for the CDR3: TGTGCCAGCAGCTTGTACGGAGGTGTAAACATTCAGTACTTC.